Listed here are 3 T cell receptor beta chains from one sample, sequenced in a study of blood T cell repertoires in COVID-19. Sequencing was performed with immunoSEQ multiplex PCR; in TCRdb, only in-frame clones are kept and a portion is missing. This table holds 260,000 or so clones, approximately 85% found once. Sequencing was carried out using peripheral blood. The source is a woman aged 65 to 85 with acute or convalescent COVID-19.

The CDR3 DNA is TGTGCCACCAGCAGGGACAGGGGCGAAAAACTGTTTTTT. This sequence encodes CATSRDRGEKLFF. The chain combines TRBV15 with TRBJ1-4; 9 positions agree with TRBD1. The germline V gene has CDR1 LNHNV and CDR2 YYDKDF (reference sequence). Trimming took 3 bases from V and 8 from J; bases not matched to a gene: 1. The CDR3 runs to 13 residues.

The rearrangement uses TRBV7-9 and TRBJ1-1, with D possibly matching TRBD1 (6 bases). Looked up from germline, CDR1 is SEHNR and CDR2 is FQNEAQ (reference sequence). Trimming removed 5 bases at V and 0 bases at J, with 13 bases between. This CDR3 spans 15 amino acids. CDR3 region: CASSNRVRMNTEAFF. In DNA form, the CDR3 reads TGTGCCAGCAGCAACAGGGTCCGCATGAACACTGAAGCTTTCTTT.

This clone was counted a few times. The chain uses TRBV7-8 and TRBJ1-2; possibly TRBD1 for D (6 bases). Germline V gives CDR1 SGHVS, CDR2 FQNEAQ. V lost 5 bases and J lost 7, with 14 bases in between. This CDR3 has 13 residues. The CDR3 bases are TGTGCCAGCAGCCCTGGACAGAGGGGTGGCTACACCTTC. This encodes CASSPGQRGGYTF.